This T cell receptor beta chain was retrieved from a study of T cells in Graves' hyperthyroidism and ophthalmopathy. TCR beta CDR3 regions were amplified from RNA. The TCR CDR3 first-round RT-PCR relied on the HTBI primer set. TCRdb independently ran MiXCR on the multiplex PCR reads; one entry per CDR3 protein. The table includes around 300,000 distinct CDR3 sequences, approximately 21% detected once. Sequenced sample: blood. This sequence originates from a man aged 25-45 years with Graves' ophthalmopathy.

The CDR3 DNA is TGCGCCAGCAGCTTTAGGGCGGGAGAGGGGGACATTCAGTACTTC. Translation gives CASSFRAGEGDIQYF. This chain connects TRBV5-1 to TRBJ2-4, with D possibly TRBD2 on 7 matching bases. Trimming pared 2 bases from V and 8 bases from J, leaving 17 bases between. The CDR3 sequence is 15 residues long. Germline V gene lookup returns CDR1 SGHRS and CDR2 YFSETQ.